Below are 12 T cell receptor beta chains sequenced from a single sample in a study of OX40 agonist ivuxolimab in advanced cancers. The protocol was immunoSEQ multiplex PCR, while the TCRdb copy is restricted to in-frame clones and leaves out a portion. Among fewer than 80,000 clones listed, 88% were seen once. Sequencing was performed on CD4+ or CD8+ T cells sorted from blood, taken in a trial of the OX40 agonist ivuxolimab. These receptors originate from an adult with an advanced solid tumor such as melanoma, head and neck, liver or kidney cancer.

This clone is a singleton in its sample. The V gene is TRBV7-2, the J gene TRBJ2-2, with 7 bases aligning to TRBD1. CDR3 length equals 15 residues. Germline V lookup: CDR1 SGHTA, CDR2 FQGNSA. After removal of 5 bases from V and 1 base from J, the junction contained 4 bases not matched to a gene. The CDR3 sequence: CASSIQGLNTGELFF. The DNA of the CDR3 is TGTGCCAGCAGCATACAGGGGCTGAACACCGGGGAGCTGTTTTTT.

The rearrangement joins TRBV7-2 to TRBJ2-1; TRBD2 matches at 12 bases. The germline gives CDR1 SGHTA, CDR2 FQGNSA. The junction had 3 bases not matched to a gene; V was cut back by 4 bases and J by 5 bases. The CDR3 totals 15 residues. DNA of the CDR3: TGTGCCAGCAGCTCCTGGACTAGCGGGAACAATGAGCAGTTCTTC. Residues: CASSSWTSGNNEQFF.

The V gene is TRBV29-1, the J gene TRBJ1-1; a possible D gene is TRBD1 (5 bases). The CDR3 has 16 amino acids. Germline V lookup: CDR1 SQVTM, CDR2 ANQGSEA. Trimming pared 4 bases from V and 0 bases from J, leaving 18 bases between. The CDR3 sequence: CSVGSLFGALNTEAFF. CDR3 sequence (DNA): TGCAGCGTTGGATCGCTTTTTGGGGCTTTGAACACTGAAGCTTTCTTT.

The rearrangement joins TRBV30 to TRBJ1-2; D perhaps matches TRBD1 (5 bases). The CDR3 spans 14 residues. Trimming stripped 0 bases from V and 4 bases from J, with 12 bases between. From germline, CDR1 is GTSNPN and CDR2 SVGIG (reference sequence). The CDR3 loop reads CAWSVRGRRYGYTF. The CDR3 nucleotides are TGTGCCTGGAGTGTACGGGGACGACGCTATGGCTACACCTTC. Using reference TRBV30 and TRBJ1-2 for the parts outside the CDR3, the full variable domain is SQTIHQWPATLVQPVGSPLSLECTVEGTSNPNLYWYRQAAGRGLQLLFYSVGIGQISSEVPQNLSASRPQDRQFILSSKKLLLSDSGFYLCAWSVRGRRYGYTFGSGTRLTVV.

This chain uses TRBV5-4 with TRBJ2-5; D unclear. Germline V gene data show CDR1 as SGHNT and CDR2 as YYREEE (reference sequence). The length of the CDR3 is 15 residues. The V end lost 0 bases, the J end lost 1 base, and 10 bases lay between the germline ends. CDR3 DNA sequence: TGTGCCAGCAGCTTGGGCGGATTGTTCCAAGAGACCCAGTACTTC. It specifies CASSLGGLFQETQYF. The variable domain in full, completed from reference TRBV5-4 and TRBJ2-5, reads ETGVTQSPTHLIKTRGQQVTLRCSSQSGHNTVSWYQQALGQGPQFIFQYYREEENGRGNFPPRFSGLQFPNYSSELNVNALELDDSALYLCASSLGGLFQETQYFGPGTRLLVL.

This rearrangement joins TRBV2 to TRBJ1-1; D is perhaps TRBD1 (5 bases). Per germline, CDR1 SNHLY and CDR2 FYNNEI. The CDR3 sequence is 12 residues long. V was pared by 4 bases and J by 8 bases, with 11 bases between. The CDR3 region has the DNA TGTGCCAGCAGTGTCTCGGGACGGGAAGCTTTCTTT. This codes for CASSVSGREAFF.

CDR3 protein: CASSLAGASGANVLTF. CDR3 nucleotides: TGCGCCAGCAGCTTGGCCGGGGCCTCTGGGGCCAACGTCCTGACTTTC. This chain connects TRBV5-1 to TRBJ2-6; D may correspond to TRBD1 or TRBD2 (5 bases each). The CDR3 length is 16 residues. V shed 0 bases and J shed 0 bases, with 7 bases lying between them. Germline loops: CDR1 SGHRS, CDR2 YFSETQ.

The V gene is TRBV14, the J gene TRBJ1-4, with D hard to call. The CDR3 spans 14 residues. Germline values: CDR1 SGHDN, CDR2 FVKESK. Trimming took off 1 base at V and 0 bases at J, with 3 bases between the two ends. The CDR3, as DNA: TGTGCCAGCAGCCAAGCGGCAACTAATGAAAAACTGTTTTTT. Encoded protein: CASSQAATNEKLFF.

The CDR3 region has the DNA TGTGCCAGCAGCCACGGGACAGTCAGCTCCTATAATTCACCCCTCCACTTT. Translating gives CASSHGTVSSYNSPLHF. This chain joins TRBV5-8 and TRBJ1-6; 7 bases line up with TRBD1. The junction had 7 bases not matched to a gene; V was cut back by 4 bases and J by 0 bases. This CDR3 is built from 17 residues. Germline-derived CDR1 and CDR2 are SGHTS and YDEGEE.

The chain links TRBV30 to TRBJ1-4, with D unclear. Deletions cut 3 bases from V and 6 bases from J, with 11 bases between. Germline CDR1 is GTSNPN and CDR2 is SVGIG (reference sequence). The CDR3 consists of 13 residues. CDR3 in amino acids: CAWSRGLDEKLFF. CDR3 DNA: TGTGCCTGGAGCCGAGGACTTGATGAAAAACTGTTTTTT.

The CDR3 nucleotides are TGTGCCAGCAGTGAGGAACGGGAACAGCCCCAGCATTTT. It codes for CASSEEREQPQHF. The rearrangement links TRBV2 to TRBJ1-5, with D unresolved. CDR1 is SNHLY and CDR2 is FYNNEI in the germline V gene. V shed 3 bases and J shed 7 bases, with 10 bases lying between them. The length of the CDR3 is 13 residues. Drawing the rest from reference TRBV2 and TRBJ1-5, the complete variable domain is EPEVTQTPSHQVTQMGQEVILRCVPISNHLYFYWYRQILGQKVEFLVSFYNNEISEKSEIFDDQFSVERPDGSNFTLKIRSTKLEDSAMYFCASSEEREQPQHFGDGTRLSIL.

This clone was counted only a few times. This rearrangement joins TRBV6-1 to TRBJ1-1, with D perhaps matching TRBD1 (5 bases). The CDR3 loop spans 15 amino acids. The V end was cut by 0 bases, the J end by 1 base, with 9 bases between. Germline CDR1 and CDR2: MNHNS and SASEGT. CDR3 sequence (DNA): TGTGCCAGCAGTGAAGCTAGGGGTCAGAACACTGAAGCTTTCTTT. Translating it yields CASSEARGQNTEAFF.